The rows below give T cell receptor beta chains drawn from one sample of a study of cytomegalovirus exposure and HLA in healthy donors. Repertoires were generated with immunoSEQ multiplex PCR, while TCRdb's copy carries only in-frame clones and drops some. The data show about 110,000 clones, approximately 90% seen once. The sample was PBMCs. The receptors shown here come from a woman between 18 and 29 years old in good health and CMV-seronegative. Both conserved end residues are trimmed from each CDR3.

13,TRBV6-5,ASSYSAGRNTEAF
12,TRBV5-1,ASSYGQGYNEQF
11,TRBV6-5,ASSAMYGWKTY
11,TRBV7-9,ASSPGTEGGYT
12,TRBV6-4,ASQDDRVDEKLF
13,TRBV7-2,ASSLGGQGGEKLF
12,TRBV30,AWSVQGENTEAF
9,TRBV7-2,ASSLREPPF
12,TRBV6-4,ASSENSMNTEAF
11,TRBV30,AWSLRGNQPQH
12,TRBV9,ASSQGQGTYEQY
11,TRBV7-2,ASSPTRNTEAF
13,TRBV6-5,ASSYNADRDQPQH
10,TRBV18,ASSPGAGAQY
13,TRBV27,ASSSRLQGPGELF
12,TRBV11-2,ASSPSIGSSPLH
11,TRBV11-3,ASSSGNQETQY
9,TRBV2,ASSGHQGYT
11,TRBV11-2,ASSLGTGTEAF
11,TRBV29-1,SVHLQYQETQY
14,TRBV7-2,ASSLEGGRAPNEQF
11,TRBV9,ASSVDPRNEQF
13,TRBV11-2,ASSLEGGAFYGYT
11,TRBV11-1,ASSAARRNTIY
15,TRBV2,ASSVRPDRPTLGTQY
13,TRBV9,ASSITSGRADTQY
13,TRBV27,ASSPGLAGSNEQF
14,TRBV19,ASNVRSGGSSYGYT
10,TRBV6-5,ASSGTGNEQY
11,TRBV4-1,ASSQLNTGELF
13,TRBV18,ASSPLLQSGGELF
12,TRBV6-1,ASSESLLNRAAF
13,TRBV11-2,ASSFGQGYENEQY
11,TRBV18,ASSPRTDTEAF
12,TRBV19,ASSMEARSYEQY
15,TRBV9,ASSPPPMLAALNEQF
16,TRBV9,ASSAGTLGQGRGETQY
14,TRBV4-1,ASSLLSPTRSETQY
14,TRBV9,ASSSPPGGYTDTQY
11,TRBV7-9,ASSKRTEETQY
11,TRBV2,ASRGTGSYEQY
14,TRBV5-4,ASSLAPVPSSYEQY
14,TRBV4-2,ASSQKSGGDYNEQF
10,TRBV28,ASSLKELRAF
15,TRBV4-1,ASSQGATGVSNQPQH
12,TRBV27,ASSSGGVDTEAF